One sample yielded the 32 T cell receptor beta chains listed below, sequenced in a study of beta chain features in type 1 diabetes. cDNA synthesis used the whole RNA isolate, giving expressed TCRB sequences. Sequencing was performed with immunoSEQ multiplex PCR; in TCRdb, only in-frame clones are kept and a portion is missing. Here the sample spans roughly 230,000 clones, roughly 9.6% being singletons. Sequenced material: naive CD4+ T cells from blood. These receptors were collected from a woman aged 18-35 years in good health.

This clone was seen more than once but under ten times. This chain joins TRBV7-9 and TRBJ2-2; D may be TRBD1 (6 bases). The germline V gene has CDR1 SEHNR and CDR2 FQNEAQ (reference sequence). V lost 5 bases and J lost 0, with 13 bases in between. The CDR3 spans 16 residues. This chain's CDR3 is CASSQGRTANTGELFF. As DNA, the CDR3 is TGTGCCAGCAGCCAGGGCCGGACAGCGAACACCGGGGAGCTGTTTTTT.

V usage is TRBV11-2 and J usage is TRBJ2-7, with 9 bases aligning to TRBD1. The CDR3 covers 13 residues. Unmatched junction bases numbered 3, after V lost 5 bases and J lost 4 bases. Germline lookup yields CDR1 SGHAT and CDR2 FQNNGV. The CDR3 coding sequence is TGTGCCAGCAGCACGGGACAGGGATACGAGCAGTACTTC. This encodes CASSTGQGYEQYF.

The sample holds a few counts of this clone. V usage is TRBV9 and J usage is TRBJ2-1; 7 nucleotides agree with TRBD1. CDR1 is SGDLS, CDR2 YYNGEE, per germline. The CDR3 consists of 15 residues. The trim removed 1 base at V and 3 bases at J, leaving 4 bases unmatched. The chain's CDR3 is CASSVQGVFYNEQFF. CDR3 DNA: TGTGCCAGCAGCGTACAGGGGGTGTTCTACAATGAGCAGTTCTTC.

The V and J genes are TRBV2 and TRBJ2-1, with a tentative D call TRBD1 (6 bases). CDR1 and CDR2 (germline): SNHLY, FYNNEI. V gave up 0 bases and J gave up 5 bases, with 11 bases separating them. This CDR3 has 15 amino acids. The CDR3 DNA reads TGTGCCAGCAGTGAAGCGATGGACAGAAACAATGAGCAGTTCTTC. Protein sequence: CASSEAMDRNNEQFF.

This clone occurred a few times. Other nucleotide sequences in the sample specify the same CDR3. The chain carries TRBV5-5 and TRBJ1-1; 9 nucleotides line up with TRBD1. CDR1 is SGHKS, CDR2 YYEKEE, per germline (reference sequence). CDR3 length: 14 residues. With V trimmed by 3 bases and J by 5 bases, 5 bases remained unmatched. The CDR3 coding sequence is TGTGCCAGCAGCTGGGGACAGGGAGGGACTGAAGCTTTCTTT. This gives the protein CASSWGQGGTEAFF.

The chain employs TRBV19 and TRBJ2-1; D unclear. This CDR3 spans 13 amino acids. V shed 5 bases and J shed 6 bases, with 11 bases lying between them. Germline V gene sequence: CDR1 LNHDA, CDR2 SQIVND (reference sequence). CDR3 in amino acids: CASSPHRGNEQFF. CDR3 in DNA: TGTGCCAGTAGTCCCCACCGAGGCAATGAGCAGTTCTTC.

The CDR3 region is CATASSTGELFF. The DNA for the CDR3 is TGTGCCACCGCCTCGAGCACCGGGGAGCTGTTTTTT. This sequence joins TRBV6-1 and TRBJ2-2; D gene uncertain. CDR3 length: 12 amino acids. Germline values: CDR1 MNHNS, CDR2 SASEGT. The ends were cut back, 10 bases at V and 4 bases at J, with 10 bases in the middle.

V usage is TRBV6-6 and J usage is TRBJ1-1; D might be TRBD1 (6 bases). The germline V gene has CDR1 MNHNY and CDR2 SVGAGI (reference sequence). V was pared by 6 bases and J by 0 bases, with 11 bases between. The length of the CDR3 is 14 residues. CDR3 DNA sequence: TGTGCCAGCAGCCTAAAGGGGGTGAACACTGAAGCTTTCTTT. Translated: CASSLKGVNTEAFF.

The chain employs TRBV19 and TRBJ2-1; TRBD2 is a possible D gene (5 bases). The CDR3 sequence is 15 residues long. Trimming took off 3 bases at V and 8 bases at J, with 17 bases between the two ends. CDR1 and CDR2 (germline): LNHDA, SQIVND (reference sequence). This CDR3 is CASSITSGRKYEQFF. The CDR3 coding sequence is TGTGCCAGTAGTATTACGAGCGGACGTAAGTATGAGCAGTTCTTC. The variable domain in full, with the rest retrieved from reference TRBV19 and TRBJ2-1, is DGGITQSPKYLFRKEGQNVTLSCEQNLNHDAMYWYRQDPGQGLRLIYYSQIVNDFQKGDIAEGYSVSREKKESFPLTVTSAQKNPTAFYLCASSITSGRKYEQFFGPGTRLTVL.

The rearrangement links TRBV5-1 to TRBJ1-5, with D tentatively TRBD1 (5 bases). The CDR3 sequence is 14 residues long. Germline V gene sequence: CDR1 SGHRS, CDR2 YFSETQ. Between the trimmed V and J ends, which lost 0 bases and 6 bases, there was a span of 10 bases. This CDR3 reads CASSLDTGGQPQHF. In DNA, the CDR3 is TGCGCCAGCAGCTTGGACACCGGGGGTCAGCCCCAGCATTTT.

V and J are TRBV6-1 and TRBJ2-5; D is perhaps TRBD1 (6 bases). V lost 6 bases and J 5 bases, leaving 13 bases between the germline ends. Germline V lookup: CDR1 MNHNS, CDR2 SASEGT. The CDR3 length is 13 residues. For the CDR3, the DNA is TGTGCCAGCAGACCACAGGGCACGGAGACCCAGTACTTC. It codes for CASRPQGTETQYF.

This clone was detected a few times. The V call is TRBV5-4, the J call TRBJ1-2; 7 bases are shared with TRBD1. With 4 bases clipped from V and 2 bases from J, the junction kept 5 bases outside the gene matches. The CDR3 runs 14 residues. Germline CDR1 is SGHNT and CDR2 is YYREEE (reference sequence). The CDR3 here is CASSHQTGNYGYTF. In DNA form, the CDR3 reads TGTGCCAGCAGCCACCAGACAGGGAACTATGGCTACACCTTC.

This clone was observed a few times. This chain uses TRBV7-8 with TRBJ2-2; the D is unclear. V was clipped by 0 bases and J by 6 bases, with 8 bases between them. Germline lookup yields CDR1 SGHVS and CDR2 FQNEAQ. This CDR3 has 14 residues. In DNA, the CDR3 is TGTGCCAGCAGCTTAGCAGCCCACCCCGGGGAGCTGTTTTTT. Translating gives CASSLAAHPGELFF.

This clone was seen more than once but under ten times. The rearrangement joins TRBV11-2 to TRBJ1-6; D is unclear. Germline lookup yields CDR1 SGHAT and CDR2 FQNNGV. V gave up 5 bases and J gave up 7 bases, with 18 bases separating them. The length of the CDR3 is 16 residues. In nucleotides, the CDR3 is TGTGCCAGCAGCCGACCGGGAGAGGTGAAAAATTCACCCCTCCACTTT. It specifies CASSRPGEVKNSPLHF.

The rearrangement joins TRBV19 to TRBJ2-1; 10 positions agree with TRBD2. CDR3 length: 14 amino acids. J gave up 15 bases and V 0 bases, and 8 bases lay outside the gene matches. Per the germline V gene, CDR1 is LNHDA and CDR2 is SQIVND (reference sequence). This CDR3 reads CASSIDSGGTNAFF. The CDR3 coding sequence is TGTGCCAGTAGTATAGATAGCGGGGGGACGAACGCGTTCTTC.

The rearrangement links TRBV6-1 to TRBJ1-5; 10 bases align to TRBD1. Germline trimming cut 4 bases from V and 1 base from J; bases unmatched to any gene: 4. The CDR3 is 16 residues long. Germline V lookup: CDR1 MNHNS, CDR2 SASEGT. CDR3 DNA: TGTGCCAGCAGTGCCCGGGACAGGGGAAGCAATCAGCCCCAGCATTTT. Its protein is CASSARDRGSNQPQHF.

In nucleotides, the CDR3 is TGTGCCAGCAGTGAAGAGAGGCAAGAGACCCAGTACTTC. Translated: CASSEERQETQYF. This chain uses TRBV2 with TRBJ2-5; D is unclear. CDR3 length: 13 residues. The germline V gene encodes CDR1 SNHLY and CDR2 FYNNEI. V was pared by 1 base and J by 2 bases, with 5 bases between.

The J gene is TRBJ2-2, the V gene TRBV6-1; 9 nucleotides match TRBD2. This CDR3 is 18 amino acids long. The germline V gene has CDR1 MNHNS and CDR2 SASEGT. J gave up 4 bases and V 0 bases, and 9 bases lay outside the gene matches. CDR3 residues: CASSEAPLAGTVTGELFF. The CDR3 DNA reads TGTGCCAGCAGTGAAGCGCCCCTAGCGGGAACGGTCACCGGGGAGCTGTTTTTT.

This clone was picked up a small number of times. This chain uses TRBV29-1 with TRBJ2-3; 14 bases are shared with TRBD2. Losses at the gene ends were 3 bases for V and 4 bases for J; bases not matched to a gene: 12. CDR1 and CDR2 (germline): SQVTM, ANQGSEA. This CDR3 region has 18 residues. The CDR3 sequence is CSVERSGTSGRQPDTQYF. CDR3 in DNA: TGCAGCGTTGAGCGCTCTGGGACTAGCGGGAGACAACCAGATACGCAGTATTTT.

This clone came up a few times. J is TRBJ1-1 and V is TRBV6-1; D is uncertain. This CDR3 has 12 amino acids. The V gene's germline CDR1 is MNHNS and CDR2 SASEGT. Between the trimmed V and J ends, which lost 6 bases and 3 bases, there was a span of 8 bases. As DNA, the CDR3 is TGTGCCAGCAGGCGGGGATACACTGAAGCTTTCTTT. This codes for CASRRGYTEAFF.

In DNA, the CDR3 is TGCGCCAGCAGCTTGAGGGGACAGTCCACTGAAGCTTTCTTT. Protein sequence: CASSLRGQSTEAFF. V and J are TRBV5-1 and TRBJ1-1; 7 nucleotides line up with TRBD1. The V segment lost 1 base and the J segment 4 bases; nucleotides outside the gene matches: 4. Germline values: CDR1 SGHRS, CDR2 YFSETQ. The CDR3 sequence is 14 residues long.

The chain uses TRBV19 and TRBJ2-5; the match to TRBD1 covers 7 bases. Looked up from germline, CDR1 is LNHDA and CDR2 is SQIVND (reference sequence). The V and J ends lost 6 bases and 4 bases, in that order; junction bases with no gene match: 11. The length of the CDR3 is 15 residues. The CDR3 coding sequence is TGTGCCAGTAGACTAGGAACAGGGGAAGGAGAGACCCAGTACTTC. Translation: CASRLGTGEGETQYF.

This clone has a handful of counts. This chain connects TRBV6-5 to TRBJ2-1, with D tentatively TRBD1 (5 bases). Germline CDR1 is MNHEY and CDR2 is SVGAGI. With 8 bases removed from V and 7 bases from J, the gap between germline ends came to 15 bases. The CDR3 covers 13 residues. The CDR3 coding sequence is TGTGCCAGCTCAGGGATCCCCCCGAATGAGCAGTTCTTC. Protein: CASSGIPPNEQFF.

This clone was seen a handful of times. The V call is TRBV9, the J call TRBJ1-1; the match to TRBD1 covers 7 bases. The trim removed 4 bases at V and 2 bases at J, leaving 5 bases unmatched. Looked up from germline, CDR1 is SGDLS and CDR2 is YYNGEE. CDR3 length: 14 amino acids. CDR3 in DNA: TGTGCCAGCAGCACCAGACAGGGCAACACTGAAGCTTTCTTT. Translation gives CASSTRQGNTEAFF. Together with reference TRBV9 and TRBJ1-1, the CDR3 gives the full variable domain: DSGVTQTPKHLITATGQRVTLRCSPRSGDLSVYWYQQSLDQGLQFLIQYYNGEERAKGNILERFSAQQFPDLHSELNLSSLELGDSALYFCASSTRQGNTEAFFGQGTRLTVV.

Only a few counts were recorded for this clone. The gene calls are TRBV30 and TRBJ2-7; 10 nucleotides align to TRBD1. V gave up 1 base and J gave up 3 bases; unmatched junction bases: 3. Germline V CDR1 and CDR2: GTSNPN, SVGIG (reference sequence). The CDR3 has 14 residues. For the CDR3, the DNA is TGTGCCTGGAGTGACGGGACAGGGGACTACGAGCAGTACTTC. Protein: CAWSDGTGDYEQYF.

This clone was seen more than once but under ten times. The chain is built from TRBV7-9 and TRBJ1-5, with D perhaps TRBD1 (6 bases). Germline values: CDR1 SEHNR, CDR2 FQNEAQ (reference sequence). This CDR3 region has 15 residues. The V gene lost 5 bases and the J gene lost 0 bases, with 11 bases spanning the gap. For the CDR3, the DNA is TGTGCCAGCAGCACCGGGACACTTAGCAATCAGCCCCAGCATTTT. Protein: CASSTGTLSNQPQHF.

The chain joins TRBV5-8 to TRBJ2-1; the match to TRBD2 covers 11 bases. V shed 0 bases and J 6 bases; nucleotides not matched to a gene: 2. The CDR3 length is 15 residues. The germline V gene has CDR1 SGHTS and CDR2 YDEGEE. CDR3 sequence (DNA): TGTGCCAGCAGCTTGGGACTAGCGGGGACCAATGAGCAGTTCTTC. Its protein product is CASSLGLAGTNEQFF.

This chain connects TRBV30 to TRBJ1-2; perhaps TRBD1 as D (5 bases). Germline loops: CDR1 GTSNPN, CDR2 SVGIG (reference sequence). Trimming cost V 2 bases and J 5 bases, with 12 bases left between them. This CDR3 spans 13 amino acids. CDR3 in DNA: TGTGCCTGGAGTCTACAGGATTGGTATGGCTACACCTTC. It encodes CAWSLQDWYGYTF.

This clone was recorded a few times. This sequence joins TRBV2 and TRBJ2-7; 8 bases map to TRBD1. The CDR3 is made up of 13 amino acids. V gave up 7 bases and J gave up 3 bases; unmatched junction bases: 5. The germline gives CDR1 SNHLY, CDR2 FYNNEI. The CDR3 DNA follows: TGTGCCAGCATCCGGGACAGGAACTACGAGCAGTACTTC. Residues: CASIRDRNYEQYF.

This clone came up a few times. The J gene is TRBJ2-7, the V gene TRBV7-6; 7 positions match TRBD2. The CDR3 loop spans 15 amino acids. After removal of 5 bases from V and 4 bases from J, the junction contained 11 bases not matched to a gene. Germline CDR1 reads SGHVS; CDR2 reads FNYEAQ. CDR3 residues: CASSQGRAGPYEQYF. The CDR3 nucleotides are TGTGCCAGCAGCCAAGGCCGAGCGGGACCGTACGAGCAGTACTTC. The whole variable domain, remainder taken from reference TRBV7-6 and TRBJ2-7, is GAGVSQSPRYKVTKRGQDVALRCDPISGHVSLYWYRQALGQGPEFLTYFNYEAQQDKSGLPNDRFSAERPEGSISTLTIQRTEQRDSAMYRCASSQGRAGPYEQYFGPGTRLTVT.

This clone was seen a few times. As DNA, the CDR3 is TGTGCCAGTCGGAGGGGCGGCCAGAACACTGAAGCTTTCTTT. The encoded protein is CASRRGGQNTEAFF. This chain uses TRBV2 with TRBJ1-1; weak D call: TRBD1 (5 bases). Looked up from germline, CDR1 is SNHLY and CDR2 is FYNNEI. CDR3 size: 14 residues. Trimming cost V 9 bases and J 1 base, with 15 bases left between them.

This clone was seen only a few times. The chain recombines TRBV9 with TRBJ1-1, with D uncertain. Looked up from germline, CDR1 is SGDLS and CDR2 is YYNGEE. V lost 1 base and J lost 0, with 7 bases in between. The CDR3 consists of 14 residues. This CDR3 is CASSVWAMNTEAFF. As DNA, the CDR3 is TGTGCCAGCAGCGTATGGGCCATGAACACTGAAGCTTTCTTT.